The present entry profiles one T cell receptor beta chain with its context. The antigen is undetermined. The data stem from a study of T cells in Graves' hyperthyroidism and ophthalmopathy. Whole-study findings and limits: Ophthalmopathy cases were set apart from stable hyperthyroidism by a 13 V-J model.

Researchers amplified the TCR beta CDR3 regions from RNA transcripts. HTBI primers were employed in a first-round RT-PCR of the TCR CDR3. In TCRdb, the multiplex PCR reads were re-called with MiXCR into one record per CDR3 protein. The profile shows approximately 210,000 distinct CDR3 sequences, 15% to 20% of them singletons. Hyperthyroidism in the patients, aged 18 to 65, was newly diagnosed and under 2 months in duration. Germline lookup yields CDR1 MNHNS and CDR2 SASEGT. The CDR3 extends over 15 amino acids. V was cut by 6 bases and J by 1 base, with 13 bases left in between. The V gene is TRBV6-1, the J gene TRBJ2-4; D gene uncertain. The sequence derives from a man aged 50-60 years with Graves' hyperthyroidism. Sequenced: blood. CDR3 DNA: TGTGCCAGCAGGGACCTACTCGGGGCCAAAAACATTCAGTACTTC. Translated, it gives CASRDLLGAKNIQYF.